This T cell receptor (beta chain) was recovered during a study of molecular identifiers for immune sequencing clone quantification. Study conclusions and caveats: Naive cells had under 1% of molecules in clones above 20 RNA copies, effectors over 98%.

One entry per CDR3 protein, called by TCRdb with MiXCR from the PCR reads. There are almost 20,000 distinct CDR3 sequences in the sample; 21% occur only once, and 5.5% to 7% lies in the top ten. The germline V and J ends were trimmed by 3 bases and 0 bases, with 11 bases remaining between them. Germline V gene lookup returns CDR1 SGDLS and CDR2 YYNGEE. This CDR3 has 15 residues. This clonotype was counted ten times or more. Its antigen is currently unknown. The source material was naive CD8+ T cells from blood, with Jurkat cell RNA spiked in. Subset noted: FACS-sorted CD8+CD4-CCR7+CD45RA+ naive T cells. The receptor's source is a human donor in good health. Some libraries in this study had Jurkat cell RNA spiked in. This chain joins TRBV9 and TRBJ2-3; D gene ambiguous. Here the CDR3 reads CASSDAQTSTDTQYF. In nucleotides, the CDR3 is TGTGCCAGCAGCGATGCGCAGACTAGCACAGATACGCAGTATTTT.